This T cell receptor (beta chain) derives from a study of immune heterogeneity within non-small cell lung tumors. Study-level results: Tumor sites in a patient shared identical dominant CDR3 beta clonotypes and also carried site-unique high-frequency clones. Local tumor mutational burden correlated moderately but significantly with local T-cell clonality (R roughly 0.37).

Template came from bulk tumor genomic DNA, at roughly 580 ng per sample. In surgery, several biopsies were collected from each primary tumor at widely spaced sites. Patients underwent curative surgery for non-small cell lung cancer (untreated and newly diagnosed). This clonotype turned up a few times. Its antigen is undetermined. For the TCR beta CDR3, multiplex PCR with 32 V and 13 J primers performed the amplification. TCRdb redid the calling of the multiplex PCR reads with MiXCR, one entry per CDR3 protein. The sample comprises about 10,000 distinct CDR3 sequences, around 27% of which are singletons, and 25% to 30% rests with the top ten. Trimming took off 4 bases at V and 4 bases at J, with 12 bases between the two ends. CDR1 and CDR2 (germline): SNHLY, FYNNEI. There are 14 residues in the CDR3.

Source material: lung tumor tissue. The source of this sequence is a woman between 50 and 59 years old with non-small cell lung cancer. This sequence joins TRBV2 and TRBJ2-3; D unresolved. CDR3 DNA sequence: TGTGCCAGCAGTGGAAGACCCGCTCCAGATACGCAGTATTTT. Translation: CASSGRPAPDTQYF.